Below, 11 T cell receptor beta chains from the same sample are listed, as sequenced in a study of cytomegalovirus exposure and HLA in healthy donors. Use of 60 Vbeta and 13 Jbeta primers characterized the PCR. Here immunoSEQ multiplex PCR was the method, and the copy in TCRdb shows in-frame clones only, minus some. This sample has more than 110,000 clones; over 75% occur once, and the top ten carry roughly 2%. Source material: PBMCs. The receptors were sampled from a young man in good health and CMV-seronegative.

This rearrangement joins TRBV27 to TRBJ2-1, with 13 positions matching TRBD2. Trimming at V came to 8 bases and at J to 5 bases, leaving 0 bases not matched to a gene. This CDR3 is built from 13 residues. From germline, CDR1 is MNHEY and CDR2 SMNVEV (reference sequence). The CDR3 DNA reads TGTGCCAGCGGACTAGCGGGAGACAATGAGCAGTTCTTC. Its protein product is CASGLAGDNEQFF.

This chain uses TRBV6-4 with TRBJ1-5; 8 bases line up with TRBD1. Germline V gives CDR1 MRHNA, CDR2 SNTAGT. Losses at the gene ends were 4 bases for V and 7 bases for J; bases not matched to a gene: 6. The CDR3 totals 14 residues. The CDR3 loop is CASSADRVDQPQHF. The CDR3 DNA reads as TGTGCCAGCAGTGCGGACAGGGTAGACCAGCCCCAGCATTTT.

V is TRBV5-1 and J is TRBJ2-1; 8 bases map to TRBD1. V was pared by 7 bases and J by 10 bases, with 16 bases of the junction left unmatched. CDR3 size: 15 residues. Germline CDR1 SGHRS, CDR2 YFSETQ. CDR3 protein: CASGPDRDRLSEQFF. In DNA, the CDR3 is TGCGCCAGCGGCCCGGACAGGGATAGGTTGTCGGAGCAGTTCTTC.

The V and J genes are TRBV5-1 and TRBJ2-3, with TRBD2 matching over 7 bases. Germline CDR1 is SGHRS and CDR2 is YFSETQ. The V and J ends lost 1 base and 2 bases, in that order; junction bases with no gene match: 7. The CDR3 length is 16 residues. The CDR3 here is CASSLTGDYHTDTQYF. The CDR3 DNA reads as TGCGCCAGCAGCTTGACGGGGGACTACCACACAGATACGCAGTATTTT. Complete variable domain (other parts from reference TRBV5-1 and TRBJ2-3): KAGVTQTPRYLIKTRGQQVTLSCSPISGHRSVSWYQQTPGQGLQFLFEYFSETQRNKGNFPGRFSGRQFSNSRSEMNVSTLELGDSALYLCASSLTGDYHTDTQYFGPGTRLTVL.

Only a few counts were recorded for this clone. This chain uses TRBV6-5 with TRBJ1-4; TRBD1 is a possible D gene (6 bases). CDR3 length: 13 residues. V was trimmed by 6 bases and J by 3 bases, leaving 8 bases between them. In germline, CDR1 is MNHEY, CDR2 SVGAGI. As DNA, the CDR3 is TGTGCCAGCAGCGACAGGCCTAATGAAAAACTGTTTTTT. It codes for CASSDRPNEKLFF.

The J gene is TRBJ1-1, the V gene TRBV2, with a possible D match to TRBD1 (6 bases). Trimming removed 6 bases from V and 4 bases from J, with 15 bases in between. Germline CDR1 is SNHLY and CDR2 is FYNNEI. This CDR3 comprises 14 residues. The CDR3, as DNA: TGTGCCAGCAGCGAAACCAGGGGATTCACTGAAGCTTTCTTT. Its translation is CASSETRGFTEAFF.

The rearrangement links TRBV28 to TRBJ2-7; D call uncertain. The CDR3 totals 13 residues. In germline, CDR1 is MDHEN, CDR2 SYDVKM. Trimming left V 5 bases short and J 2 bases short, with 10 bases between. This chain's CDR3 is CASSDSKTYEQYF. CDR3 sequence (DNA): TGTGCCAGCAGTGATTCTAAAACCTACGAGCAGTACTTC.

This clone was counted a single time. The gene calls are TRBV11-1 and TRBJ2-7, with D possibly being TRBD2 (5 bases). This CDR3 is 16 amino acids long. Trimming cost V 1 base and J 1 base, with 14 bases left between them. CDR1 is SGHAT and CDR2 is FQDESV in the germline V gene (reference sequence). Here the CDR3 reads CASSLGAGSTSYEQYF. As DNA, the CDR3 is TGTGCCAGCAGCTTAGGTGCGGGCTCCACTTCCTACGAGCAGTACTTC.

V and J are TRBV28 and TRBJ1-1, with TRBD1 identical over 7 bases. Germline CDR1 MDHEN, CDR2 SYDVKM. V dropped 7 bases and J dropped 1; count of bases not matched to a gene: 9. The length of the CDR3 is 15 residues. This chain's CDR3 is CASIHAGTENTEAFF. DNA for the CDR3: TGTGCCAGCATTCACGCCGGGACAGAGAACACTGAAGCTTTCTTT.

This clone has just a few counts. J is TRBJ2-6 and V is TRBV6-6; no firm D call. From germline, CDR1 is MNHNY and CDR2 SVGAGI (reference sequence). The V and J ends lost 4 bases and 3 bases respectively, with 10 bases between them. The CDR3 contains 15 residues. CDR3 residues: CASSSAPGGANVLTF. CDR3 DNA sequence: TGTGCCAGCAGTTCTGCTCCGGGTGGGGCCAACGTCCTGACTTTC.

The chain combines TRBV25-1 with TRBJ1-3, with TRBD1 as a possible D gene (5 bases). There are 18 residues in the CDR3. V lost 1 base and J lost 0, with 16 bases in between. The germline V gene has CDR1 MGHDK and CDR2 SYGVNS. The CDR3 DNA reads TGTGCCAGCAGTGAATTCGGTGGTACAGGAACCTCTGGAAACACCATATATTTT. This gives the protein CASSEFGGTGTSGNTIYF.